The present entry profiles one T cell receptor beta chain with its context. The target antigen is unknown. This record belongs to a study of Ad26.COV2.S vaccination and SARS-CoV-2 variants. Study-level background: Ad26.COV2.S arm of COV1001 included the donor. By the intramuscular route, Ad26.COV2.S was given once, or twice 56 days apart.

The CDR3 is 14 residues long. Germline loops: CDR1 SGHAT, CDR2 FQNNGV. V shed 1 base and J shed 7 bases, with 8 bases lying between them. The protocol was immunoSEQ multiplex PCR, while the TCRdb copy is restricted to in-frame clones and leaves out a portion. This sample yields around 270,000 clones, of which around 88% are seen a single time; 2.5% to 3.5% belongs to the top ten. General study findings and limits: Spike-specific TCR breadth was greater in vaccine than placebo recipients.

The treatment denotes: over 15 received Ad26.COV2.S at low or high dose, single or two shots; about 5 received placebo; per-sample allocation not given. Each sample was drawn 63 days after the first injection (of vaccine or placebo). Expression of Wuhan-strain SARS-CoV-2 spike came from the Ad26 vector that formed the vaccine. The material was peripheral blood, obtained in a trial of Ad26.COV2.S vaccine versus placebo. V is TRBV11-2 and J is TRBJ1-6; no reliable D call. The clonotype comes from a person aged 18 to 65 who received the Ad26.COV2.S COVID-19 vaccine or a placebo. The chain's CDR3 is CASSLVTRNSPLHF. CDR3 sequence (DNA): TGTGCCAGCAGCTTAGTGACGAGGAATTCACCCCTCCACTTT.